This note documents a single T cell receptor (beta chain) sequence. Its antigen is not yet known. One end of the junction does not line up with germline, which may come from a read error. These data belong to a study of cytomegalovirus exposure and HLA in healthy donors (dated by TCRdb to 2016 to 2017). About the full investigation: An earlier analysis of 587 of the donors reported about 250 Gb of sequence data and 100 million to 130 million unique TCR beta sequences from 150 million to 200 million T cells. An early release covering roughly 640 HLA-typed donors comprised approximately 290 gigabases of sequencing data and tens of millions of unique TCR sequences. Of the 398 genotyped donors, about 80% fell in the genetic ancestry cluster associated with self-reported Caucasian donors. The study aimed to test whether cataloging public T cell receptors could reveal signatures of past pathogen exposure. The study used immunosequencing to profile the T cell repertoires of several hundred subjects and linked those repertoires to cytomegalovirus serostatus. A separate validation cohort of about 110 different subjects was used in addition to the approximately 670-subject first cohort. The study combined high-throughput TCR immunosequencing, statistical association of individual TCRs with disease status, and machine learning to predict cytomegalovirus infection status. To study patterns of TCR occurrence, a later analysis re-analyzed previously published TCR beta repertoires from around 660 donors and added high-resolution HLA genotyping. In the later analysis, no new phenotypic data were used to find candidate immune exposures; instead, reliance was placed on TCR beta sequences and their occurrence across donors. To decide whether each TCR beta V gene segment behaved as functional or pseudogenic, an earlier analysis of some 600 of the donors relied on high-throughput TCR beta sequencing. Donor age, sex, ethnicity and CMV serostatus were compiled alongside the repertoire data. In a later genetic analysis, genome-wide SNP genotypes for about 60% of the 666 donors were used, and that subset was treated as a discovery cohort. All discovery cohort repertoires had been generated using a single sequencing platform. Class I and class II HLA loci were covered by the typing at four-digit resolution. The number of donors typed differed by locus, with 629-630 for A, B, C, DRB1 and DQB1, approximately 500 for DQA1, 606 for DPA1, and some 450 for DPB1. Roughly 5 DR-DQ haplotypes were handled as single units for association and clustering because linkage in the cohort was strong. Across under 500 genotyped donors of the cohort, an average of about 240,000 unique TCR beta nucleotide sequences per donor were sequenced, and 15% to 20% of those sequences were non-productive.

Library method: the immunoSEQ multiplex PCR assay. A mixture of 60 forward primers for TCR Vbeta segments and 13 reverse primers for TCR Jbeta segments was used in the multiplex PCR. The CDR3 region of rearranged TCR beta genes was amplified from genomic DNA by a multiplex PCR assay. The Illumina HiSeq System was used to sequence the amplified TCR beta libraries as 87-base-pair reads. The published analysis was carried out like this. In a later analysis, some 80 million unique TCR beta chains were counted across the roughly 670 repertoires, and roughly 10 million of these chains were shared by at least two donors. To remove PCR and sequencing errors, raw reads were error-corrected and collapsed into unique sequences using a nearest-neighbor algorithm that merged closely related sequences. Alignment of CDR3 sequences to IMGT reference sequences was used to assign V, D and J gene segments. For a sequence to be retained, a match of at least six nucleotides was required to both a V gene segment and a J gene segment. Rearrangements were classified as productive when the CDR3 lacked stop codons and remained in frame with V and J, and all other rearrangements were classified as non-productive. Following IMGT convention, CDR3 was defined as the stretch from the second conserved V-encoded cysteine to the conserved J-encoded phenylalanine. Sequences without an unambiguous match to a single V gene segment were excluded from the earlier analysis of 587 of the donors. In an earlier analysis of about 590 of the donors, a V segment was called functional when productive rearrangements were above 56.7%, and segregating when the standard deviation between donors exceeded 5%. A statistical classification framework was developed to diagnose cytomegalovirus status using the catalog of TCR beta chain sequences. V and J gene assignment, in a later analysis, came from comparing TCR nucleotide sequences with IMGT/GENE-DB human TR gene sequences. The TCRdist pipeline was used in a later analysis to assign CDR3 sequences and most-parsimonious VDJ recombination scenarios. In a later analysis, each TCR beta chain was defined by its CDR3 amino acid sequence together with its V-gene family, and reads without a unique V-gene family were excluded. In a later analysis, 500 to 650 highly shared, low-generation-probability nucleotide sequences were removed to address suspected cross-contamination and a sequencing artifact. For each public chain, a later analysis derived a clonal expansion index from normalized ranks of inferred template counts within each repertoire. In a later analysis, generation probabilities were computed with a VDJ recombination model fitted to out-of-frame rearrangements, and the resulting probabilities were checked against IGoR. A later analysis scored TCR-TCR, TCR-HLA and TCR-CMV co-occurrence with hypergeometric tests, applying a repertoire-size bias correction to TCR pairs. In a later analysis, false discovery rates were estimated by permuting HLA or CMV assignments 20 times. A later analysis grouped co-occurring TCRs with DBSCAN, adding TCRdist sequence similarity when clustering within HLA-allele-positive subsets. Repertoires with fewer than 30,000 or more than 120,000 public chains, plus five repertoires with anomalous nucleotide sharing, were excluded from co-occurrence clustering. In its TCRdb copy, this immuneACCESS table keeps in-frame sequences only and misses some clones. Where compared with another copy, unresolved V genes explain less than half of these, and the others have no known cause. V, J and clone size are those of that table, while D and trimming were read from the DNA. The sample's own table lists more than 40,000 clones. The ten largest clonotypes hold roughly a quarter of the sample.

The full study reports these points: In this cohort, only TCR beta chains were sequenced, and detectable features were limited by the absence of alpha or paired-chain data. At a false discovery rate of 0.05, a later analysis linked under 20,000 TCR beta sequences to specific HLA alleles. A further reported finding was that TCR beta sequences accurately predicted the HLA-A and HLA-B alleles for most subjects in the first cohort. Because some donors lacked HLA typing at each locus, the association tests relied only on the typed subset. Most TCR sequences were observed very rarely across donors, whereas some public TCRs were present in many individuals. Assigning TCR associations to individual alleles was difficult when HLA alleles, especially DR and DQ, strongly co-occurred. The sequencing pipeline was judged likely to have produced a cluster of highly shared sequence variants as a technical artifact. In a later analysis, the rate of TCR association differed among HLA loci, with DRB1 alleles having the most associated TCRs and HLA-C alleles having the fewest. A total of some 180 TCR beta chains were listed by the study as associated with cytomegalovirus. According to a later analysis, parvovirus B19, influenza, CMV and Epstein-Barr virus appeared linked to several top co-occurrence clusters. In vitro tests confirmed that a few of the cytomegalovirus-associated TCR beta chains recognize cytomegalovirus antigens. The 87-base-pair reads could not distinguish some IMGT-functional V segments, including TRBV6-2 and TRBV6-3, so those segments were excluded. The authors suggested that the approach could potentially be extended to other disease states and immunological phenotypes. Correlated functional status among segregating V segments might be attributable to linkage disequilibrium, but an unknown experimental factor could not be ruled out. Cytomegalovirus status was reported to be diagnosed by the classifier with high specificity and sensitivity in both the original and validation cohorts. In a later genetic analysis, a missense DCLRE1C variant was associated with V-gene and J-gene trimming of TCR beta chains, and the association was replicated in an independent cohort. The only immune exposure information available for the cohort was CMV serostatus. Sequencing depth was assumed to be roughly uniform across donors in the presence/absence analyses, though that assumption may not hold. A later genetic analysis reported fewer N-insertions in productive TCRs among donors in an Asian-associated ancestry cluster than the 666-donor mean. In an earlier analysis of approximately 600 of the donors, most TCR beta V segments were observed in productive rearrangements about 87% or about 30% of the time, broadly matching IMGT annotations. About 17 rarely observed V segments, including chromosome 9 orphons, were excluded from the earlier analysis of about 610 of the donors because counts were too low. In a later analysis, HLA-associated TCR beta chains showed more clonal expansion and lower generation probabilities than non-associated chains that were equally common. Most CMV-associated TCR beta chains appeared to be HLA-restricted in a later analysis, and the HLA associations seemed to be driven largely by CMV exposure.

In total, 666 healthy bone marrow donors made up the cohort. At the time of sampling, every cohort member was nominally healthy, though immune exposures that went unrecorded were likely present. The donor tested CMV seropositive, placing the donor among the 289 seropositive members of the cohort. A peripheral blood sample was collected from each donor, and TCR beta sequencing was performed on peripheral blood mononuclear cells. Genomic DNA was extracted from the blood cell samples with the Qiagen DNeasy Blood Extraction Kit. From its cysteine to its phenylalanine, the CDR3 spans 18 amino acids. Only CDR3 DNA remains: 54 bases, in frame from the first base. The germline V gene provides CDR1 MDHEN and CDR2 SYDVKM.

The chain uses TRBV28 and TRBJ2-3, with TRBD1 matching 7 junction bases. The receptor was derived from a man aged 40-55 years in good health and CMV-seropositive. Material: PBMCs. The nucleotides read TGTGCCAGCAATTTATACAGGGGCCCTGAGAGAACCACAGATACGCAGTATTTT. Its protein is CASNLYRGPERTTDTQYF.